This T cell receptor beta chain was profiled in a study of blood T cell repertoires in COVID-19. About the research overall: Specimens from acute and convalescent COVID-19 originated in the United States, Italy and Spain.

In the authors' methods: It was from reference gene primer amplification that nucleated cell counts were estimated. The table came from immunoSEQ multiplex PCR; TCRdb's copy has only in-frame clones and leaves some out. V and J calls and clone size come straight from that table; D and trimming were deduced from the DNA. The data hold some 370,000 clones, with 90% observed a single time. The V segment lost 2 bases and the J segment 2 bases; nucleotides outside the gene matches: 6. The CDR3 is made up of 16 amino acids. Germline CDR1 and CDR2: LGHDT and YNNKEL (reference sequence). The sequenced material came from peripheral blood. The source of this sequence is a young man with active or convalescent COVID-19. The chain employs TRBV3-1 (or the pseudogene TRBV3-2) and TRBJ1-5; 7 positions match TRBD1. For the CDR3, the DNA is TGTGCCAGCAGCCAAACCGGGACAGAGGGCAATCAGCCCCAGCATTTT. It codes for CASSQTGTEGNQPQHF.